The 4 T cell receptor beta chains below were found in one sample sequenced in a study of chemoradiotherapy in HPV16-positive cancers (dated by TCRdb to the early 2020s). Libraries were made using the immunoSEQ multiplex PCR assay. TCRdb obtained this table from immuneACCESS and retained in-frame rearrangements with V and J assigned. These tables miss some clones; where compared with another copy, unresolved V genes account for less than half of the shortfall, and the remainder is unexplained. This sample is represented by about 5,600 clones; roughly 82% of them were singletons. About 8.2% of the sample rests with the top ten. The source material was tumor tissue, sampled from a patient who underwent chemoradiotherapy. The origin of the receptors is a human donor with HPV-associated anogenital cancer.

The V and J genes are TRBV19 and TRBJ2-1; perhaps TRBD1 as D (6 bases). The CDR3 is 16 amino acids. Looked up from germline, CDR1 is LNHDA and CDR2 is SQIVND (reference sequence). V lost 4 bases, J lost 5 bases, and 18 bases lay in between. The CDR3 protein is CASSSPSGTLNNEQFF. CDR3 coding DNA: TGTGCCAGTAGTAGCCCATCCGGGACACTAAACAATGAGCAGTTCTTC.

In its sample, this clone was seen once. The chain recombines TRBV7-8 with TRBJ2-2; 8 bases agree with TRBD2. V shed 1 base and J 7 bases; nucleotides not matched to a gene: 5. This CDR3 region has 15 residues. From germline, CDR1 is SGHVS and CDR2 FQNEAQ. CDR3 bases: TGTGCCAGCAGCTTAGAAGCGGGGGCCGGCGGGGAGCTGTTTTTT. Translation gives CASSLEAGAGGELFF.

This clone was seen once. The chain recombines TRBV14 with TRBJ1-1; the D is unclear. V was shortened by 1 base and J by 9 bases, with 15 bases between the two germline ends. This CDR3 has 14 amino acids. CDR1 SGHDN and CDR2 FVKESK come from the germline V gene. CDR3 bases: TGTGCCAGCAGCCAAGTAACGGGAGCGACGAAAGCTTTCTTT. This encodes CASSQVTGATKAFF.

V is TRBV2 and J is TRBJ2-7; D is possibly TRBD1 (6 bases). Germline CDR1 and CDR2: SNHLY and FYNNEI. Between the trimmed V and J ends, which lost 6 bases and 1 base, there was a span of 10 bases. CDR3 size: 13 residues. The CDR3 nucleotides read TGTGCCAGCAGGCCTCAGGGGTCCTACGAGCAGTACTTC. Its translation is CASRPQGSYEQYF. The full variable domain, with the rest looked up from reference TRBV2 and TRBJ2-7, is EPEVTQTPSHQVTQMGQEVILRCVPISNHLYFYWYRQILGQKVEFLVSFYNNEISEKSEIFDDQFSVERPDGSNFTLKIRSTKLEDSAMYFCASRPQGSYEQYFGPGTRLTVT.